This TCR beta chain derives from a study of T cell responses to AZD1222 COVID-19 vaccine. Study-wide context: Some second doses came at about 4 weeks and others at about 12 weeks; these were pooled.

Of note for this clone: Its target is unknown.

Notes on the study in general: Without day 14 samples, only post-peak T cell repertoires were studied. The donor group comprised mostly white British people and more females; the analysis possibly underestimated clonal diversity.

Assay used: immunoSEQ multiplex PCR; TCRdb lists only in-frame clones, some missing. This sample carries more than 85,000 clones, more than 75% of them seen once, and the ten largest clones take less than 9.5%. CDR3 size: 14 residues. The germline gives CDR1 MDHEN, CDR2 SYDVKM. With 6 bases clipped from V and 5 bases from J, the junction kept 3 bases outside the gene matches. This TCR came from an adult in good health. Sequenced material: peripheral blood, taken on day 0 of AZD1222 vaccination. The rearrangement joins TRBV28 to TRBJ2-1, with 11 positions matching TRBD2. In nucleotides, the CDR3 is TGTGCCAGCAGCGCTAGCGGGAGGCACAATGAGCAGTTCTTC. Its translation: CASSASGRHNEQFF.